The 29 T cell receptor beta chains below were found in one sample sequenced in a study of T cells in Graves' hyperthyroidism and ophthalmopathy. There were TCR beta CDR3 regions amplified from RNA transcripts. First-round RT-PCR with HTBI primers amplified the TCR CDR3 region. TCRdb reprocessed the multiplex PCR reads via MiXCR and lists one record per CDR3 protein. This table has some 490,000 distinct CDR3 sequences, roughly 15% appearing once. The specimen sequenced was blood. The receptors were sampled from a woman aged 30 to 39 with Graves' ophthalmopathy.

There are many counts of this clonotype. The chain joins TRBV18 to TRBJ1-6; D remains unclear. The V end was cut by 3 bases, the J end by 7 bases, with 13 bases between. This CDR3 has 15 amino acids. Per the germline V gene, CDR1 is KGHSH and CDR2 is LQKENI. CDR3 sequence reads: CASSPLDTANSPLHF. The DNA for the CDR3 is TGTGCCAGCTCACCCCTCGACACAGCGAATTCACCCCTCCACTTT.

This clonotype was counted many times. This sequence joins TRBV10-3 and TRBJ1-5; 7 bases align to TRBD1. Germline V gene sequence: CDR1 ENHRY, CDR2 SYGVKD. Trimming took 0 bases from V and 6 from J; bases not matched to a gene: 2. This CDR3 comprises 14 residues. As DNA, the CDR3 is TGTGCCATCAGTGAGTCACAGGGGATTCAGCCCCAGCATTTT. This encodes CAISESQGIQPQHF.

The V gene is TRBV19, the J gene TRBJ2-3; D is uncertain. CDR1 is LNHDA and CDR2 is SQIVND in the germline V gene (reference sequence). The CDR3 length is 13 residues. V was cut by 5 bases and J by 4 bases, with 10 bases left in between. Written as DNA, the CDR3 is TGTGCCAGTAGTTGGGATTCTGCAGATACGCAGTATTTT. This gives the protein CASSWDSADTQYF.

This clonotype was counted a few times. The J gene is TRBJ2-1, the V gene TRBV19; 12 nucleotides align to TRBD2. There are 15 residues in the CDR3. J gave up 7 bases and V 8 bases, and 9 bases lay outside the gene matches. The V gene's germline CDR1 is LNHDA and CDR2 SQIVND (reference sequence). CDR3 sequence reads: CASGLAGTPINEQFF. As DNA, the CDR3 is TGTGCCAGTGGACTAGCGGGAACGCCTATTAATGAGCAGTTCTTC.

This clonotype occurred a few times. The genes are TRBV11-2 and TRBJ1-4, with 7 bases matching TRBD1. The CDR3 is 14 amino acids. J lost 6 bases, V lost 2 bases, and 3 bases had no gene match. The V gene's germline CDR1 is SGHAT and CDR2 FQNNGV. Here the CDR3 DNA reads TGTGCCAGCAGCTTAAGACAGGGCCATGAAAAACTGTTTTTT. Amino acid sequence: CASSLRQGHEKLFF. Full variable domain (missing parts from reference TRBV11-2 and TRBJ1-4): EAGVAQSPRYKIIEKRQSVAFWCNPISGHATLYWYQQILGQGPKLLIQFQNNGVVDDSQLPKDRFSAERLKGVDSTLKIQPAKLEDSAVYLCASSLRQGHEKLFFGSGTQLSVL.

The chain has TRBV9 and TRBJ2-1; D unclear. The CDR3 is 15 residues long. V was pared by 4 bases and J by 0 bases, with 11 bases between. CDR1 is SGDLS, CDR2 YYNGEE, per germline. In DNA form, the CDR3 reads TGTGCCAGCAGCTCGGGCGCGCACTCCTACAATGAGCAGTTCTTC. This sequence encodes CASSSGAHSYNEQFF.

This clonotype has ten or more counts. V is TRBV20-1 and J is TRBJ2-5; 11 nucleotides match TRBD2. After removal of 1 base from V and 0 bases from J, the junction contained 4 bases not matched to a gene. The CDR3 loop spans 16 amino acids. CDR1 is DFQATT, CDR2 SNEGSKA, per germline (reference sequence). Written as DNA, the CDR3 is TGCAGTGCTAGAGCACCGGGACTAGCGGACCAAGAGACCCAGTACTTC. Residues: CSARAPGLADQETQYF.

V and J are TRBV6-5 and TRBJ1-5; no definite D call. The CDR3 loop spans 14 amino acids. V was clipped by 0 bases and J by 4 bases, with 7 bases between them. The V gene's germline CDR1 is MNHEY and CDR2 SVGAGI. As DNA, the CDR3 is TGTGCCAGCAGTTACTCAGAAGGAAATCAGCCCCAGCATTTT. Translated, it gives CASSYSEGNQPQHF.

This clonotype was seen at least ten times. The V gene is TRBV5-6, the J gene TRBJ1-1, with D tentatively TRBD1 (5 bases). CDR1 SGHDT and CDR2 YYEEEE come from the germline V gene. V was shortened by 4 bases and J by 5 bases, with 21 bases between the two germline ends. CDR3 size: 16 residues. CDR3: CASSPTSTGPETEAFF. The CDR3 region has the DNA TGTGCCAGCAGCCCCACCTCCACAGGACCCGAAACTGAAGCTTTCTTT. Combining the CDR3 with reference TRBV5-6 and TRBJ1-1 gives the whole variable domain DAGVTQSPTHLIKTRGQQVTLRCSPKSGHDTVSWYQQALGQGPQFIFQYYEEEERQRGNFPDRFSGHQFPNYSSELNVNALLLGDSALYLCASSPTSTGPETEAFFGQGTRLTVV.

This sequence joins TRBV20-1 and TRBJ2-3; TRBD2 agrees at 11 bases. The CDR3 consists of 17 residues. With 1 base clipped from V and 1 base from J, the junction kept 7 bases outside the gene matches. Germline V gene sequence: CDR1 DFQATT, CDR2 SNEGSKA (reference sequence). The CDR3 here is CSARAPSGRPGTDTQYF. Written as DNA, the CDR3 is TGCAGTGCTAGAGCACCTAGCGGGAGGCCGGGCACAGATACGCAGTATTTT.

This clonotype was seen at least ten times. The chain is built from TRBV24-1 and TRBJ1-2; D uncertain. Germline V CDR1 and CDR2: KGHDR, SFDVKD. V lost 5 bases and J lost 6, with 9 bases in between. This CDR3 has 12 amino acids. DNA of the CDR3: TGTGCCACCAGTGTGAGTGAGGATGGCTACACCTTC. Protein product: CATSVSEDGYTF.

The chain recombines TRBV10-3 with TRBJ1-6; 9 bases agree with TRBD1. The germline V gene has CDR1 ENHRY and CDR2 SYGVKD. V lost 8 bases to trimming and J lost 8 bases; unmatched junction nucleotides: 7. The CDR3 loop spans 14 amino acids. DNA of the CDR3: TGTGCCATCTCTCTGGGACAGGGCCATTCACCCCTCCACTTT. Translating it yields CAISLGQGHSPLHF.

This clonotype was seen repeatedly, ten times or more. The CDR3 region is CASSSRTLGEQYF. DNA of the CDR3: TGTGCCAGCAGCTCTCGGACTCTTGGCGAGCAGTACTTC. The V gene is TRBV11-3, the J gene TRBJ2-7; a weak D match, TRBD2 (5 bases). Germline V gives CDR1 SGHNT, CDR2 YENEEA. CDR3 length: 13 amino acids. V lost 4 bases and J lost 6, with 13 bases in between.

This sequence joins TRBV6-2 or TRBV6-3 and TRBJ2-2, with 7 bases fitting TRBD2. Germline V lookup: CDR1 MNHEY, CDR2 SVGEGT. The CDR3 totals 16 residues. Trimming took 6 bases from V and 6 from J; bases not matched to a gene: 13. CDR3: CASSLTAGLVPGELFF. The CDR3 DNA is TGTGCCAGCAGCCTAACCGCTGGACTAGTCCCCGGGGAGCTGTTTTTT.

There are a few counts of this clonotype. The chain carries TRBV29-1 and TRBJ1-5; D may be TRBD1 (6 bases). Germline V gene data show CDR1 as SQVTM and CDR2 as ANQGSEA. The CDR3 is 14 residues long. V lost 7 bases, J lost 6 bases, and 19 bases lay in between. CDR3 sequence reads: CSAGASGVGQPQHF. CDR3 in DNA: TGCAGCGCCGGGGCGTCAGGGGTCGGTCAGCCCCAGCATTTT.

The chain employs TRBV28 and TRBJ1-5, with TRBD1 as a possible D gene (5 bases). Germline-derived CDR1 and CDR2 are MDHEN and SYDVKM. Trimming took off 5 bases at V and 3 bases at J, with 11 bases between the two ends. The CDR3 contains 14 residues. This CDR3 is CASSPRQPNQPQHF. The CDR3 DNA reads TGTGCCAGCAGTCCTAGACAGCCCAATCAGCCCCAGCATTTT.

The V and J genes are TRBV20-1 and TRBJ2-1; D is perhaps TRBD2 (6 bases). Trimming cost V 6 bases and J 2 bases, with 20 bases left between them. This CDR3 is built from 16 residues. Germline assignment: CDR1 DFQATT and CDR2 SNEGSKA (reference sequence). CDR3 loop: CSASPGGPGAYNEQFF. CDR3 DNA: TGCAGTGCAAGCCCCGGAGGGCCTGGGGCCTACAATGAGCAGTTCTTC.

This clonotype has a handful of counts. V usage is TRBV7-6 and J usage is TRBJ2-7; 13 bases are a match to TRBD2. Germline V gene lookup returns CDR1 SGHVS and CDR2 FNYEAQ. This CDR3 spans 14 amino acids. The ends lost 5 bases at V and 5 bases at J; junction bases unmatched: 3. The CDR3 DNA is TGTGCCAGCAGCATAGGGACTAGCGGGAACGAGCAGTACTTC. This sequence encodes CASSIGTSGNEQYF.

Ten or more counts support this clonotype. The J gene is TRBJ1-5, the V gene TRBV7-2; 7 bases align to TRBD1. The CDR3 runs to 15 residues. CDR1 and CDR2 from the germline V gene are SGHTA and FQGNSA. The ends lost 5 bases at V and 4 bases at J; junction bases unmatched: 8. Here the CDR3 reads CASSDTGVRNQPQHF. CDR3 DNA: TGTGCCAGCAGCGATACAGGGGTAAGGAATCAGCCCCAGCATTTT.

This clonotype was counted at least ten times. CDR3 nucleotides: TGTGCCAGCAAACGACAGGGGGCTATCAACGAGCAGTACTTC. The encoded protein is CASKRQGAINEQYF. The rearrangement uses TRBV27 and TRBJ2-7; 10 bases match TRBD1. The length of the CDR3 is 14 residues. CDR1 and CDR2 from the germline V gene are MNHEY and SMNVEV (reference sequence). V dropped 7 bases and J dropped 5; count of bases not matched to a gene: 8.

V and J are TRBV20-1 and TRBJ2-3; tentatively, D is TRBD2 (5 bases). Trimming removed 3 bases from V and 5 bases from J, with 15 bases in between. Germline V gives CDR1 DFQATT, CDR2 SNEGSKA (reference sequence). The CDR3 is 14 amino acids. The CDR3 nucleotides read TGCAGTGCTAGTCCCTCGAGGGCGCGAGATACGCAGTATTTT. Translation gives CSASPSRARDTQYF.

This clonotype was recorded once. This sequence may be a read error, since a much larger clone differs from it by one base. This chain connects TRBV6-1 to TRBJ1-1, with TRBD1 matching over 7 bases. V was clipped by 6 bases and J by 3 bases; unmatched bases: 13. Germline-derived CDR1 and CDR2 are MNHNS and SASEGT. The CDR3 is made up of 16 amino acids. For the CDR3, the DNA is TGTGCCAGCAGCCCCCAGGGGGGAGTGATGTACACTGAAGCTTTCTTT. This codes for CASSPQGGVMYTEAFF.

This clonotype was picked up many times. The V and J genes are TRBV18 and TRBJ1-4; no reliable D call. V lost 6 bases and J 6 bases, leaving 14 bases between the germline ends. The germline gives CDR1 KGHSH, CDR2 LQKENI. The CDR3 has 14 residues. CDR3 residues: CASSGRPSDEKLFF. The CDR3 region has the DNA TGTGCCAGCTCCGGACGGCCCTCTGATGAAAAACTGTTTTTT.

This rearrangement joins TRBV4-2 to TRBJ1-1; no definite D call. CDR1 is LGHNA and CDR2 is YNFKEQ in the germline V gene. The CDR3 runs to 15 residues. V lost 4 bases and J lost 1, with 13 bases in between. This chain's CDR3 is CASSPFISGNTEAFF. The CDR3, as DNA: TGTGCCAGCAGCCCATTTATTTCGGGGAACACTGAAGCTTTCTTT.

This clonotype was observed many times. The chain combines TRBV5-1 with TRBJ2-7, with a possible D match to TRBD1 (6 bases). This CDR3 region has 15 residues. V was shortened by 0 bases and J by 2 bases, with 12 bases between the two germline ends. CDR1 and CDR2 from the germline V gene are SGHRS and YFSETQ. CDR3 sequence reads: CASSLVQGFPYEQYF. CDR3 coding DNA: TGCGCCAGCAGCTTGGTACAGGGCTTTCCCTACGAGCAGTACTTC.

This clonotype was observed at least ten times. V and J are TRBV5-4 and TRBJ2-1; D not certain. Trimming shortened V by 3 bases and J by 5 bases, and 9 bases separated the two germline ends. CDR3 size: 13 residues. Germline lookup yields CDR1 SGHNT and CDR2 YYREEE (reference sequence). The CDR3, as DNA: TGTGCCAGCAGCTCCCAGATAAACAATGAGCAGTTCTTC. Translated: CASSSQINNEQFF.

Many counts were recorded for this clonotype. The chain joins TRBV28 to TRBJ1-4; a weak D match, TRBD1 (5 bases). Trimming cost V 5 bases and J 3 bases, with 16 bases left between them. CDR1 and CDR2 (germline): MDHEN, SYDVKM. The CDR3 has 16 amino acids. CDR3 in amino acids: CASSPYDSAANEKLFF. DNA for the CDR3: TGTGCCAGCAGTCCCTACGACAGTGCGGCTAATGAAAAACTGTTTTTT.

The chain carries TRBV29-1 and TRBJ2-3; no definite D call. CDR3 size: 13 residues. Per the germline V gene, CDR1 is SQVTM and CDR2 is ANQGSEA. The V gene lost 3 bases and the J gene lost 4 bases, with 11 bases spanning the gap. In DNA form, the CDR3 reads TGCAGCGTTGACGGTTACTGGCCAGATACGCAGTATTTT. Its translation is CSVDGYWPDTQYF.

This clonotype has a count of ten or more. This CDR3 reads CASSPPGQGREKLFF. The DNA of the CDR3 is TGTGCCAGCAGTCCGCCGGGACAGGGGCGTGAAAAACTGTTTTTT. The chain links TRBV6-1 to TRBJ1-4; 10 bases are shared with TRBD1. Germline CDR1 and CDR2: MNHNS and SASEGT. This CDR3 has 15 amino acids. With 5 bases clipped from V and 7 bases from J, the junction kept 7 bases outside the gene matches.